What follows are 4 T cell receptor beta chains derived from one specimen sequenced in a study of Ad26.COV2.S vaccination and SARS-CoV-2 variants. The repertoire was sequenced with immunoSEQ multiplex PCR; TCRdb's copy has only in-frame clones and lacks some. The table lists some 480,000 clones, roughly 87% of them singletons. Regarding treatment: 15 to 20 received Ad26.COV2.S at low or high dose, single or two shots; about 5 received placebo; per-sample allocation not given. Sampling occurred on day 63 after the first vaccine or placebo injection. The source was peripheral blood, collected in a trial of Ad26.COV2.S vaccine versus placebo. The source of these receptors is a person between 18 and 60 years old who received the Ad26.COV2.S COVID-19 vaccine or a placebo.

The chain recombines TRBV6-5 with TRBJ2-7; D not resolved. Trimming took 6 bases from V and 5 from J, leaving 20 bases between them. In germline, CDR1 is MNHEY, CDR2 SVGAGI. This CDR3 comprises 15 residues. As DNA, the CDR3 is TGTGCCAGCAGGTCCGGACCTTTCTCAGGCGACGAGCAGTACTTC. Translated: CASRSGPFSGDEQYF.

This clone was seen once. Other nucleotide sequences from this sample produce the same CDR3. The chain uses TRBV12-2 and TRBJ2-1. TRBV12-2 is reported as a pseudogene. This CDR3 is 15 amino acids long. The DNA for the CDR3 is TGTGCAAGTCGCTTATACCGGGCCCCTCTTTATGAGCAGTTCTTC. Amino acid sequence: CASRLYRAPLYEQFF.

The chain is built from TRBV28 and TRBJ2-7, with a weak D call TRBD2 (7 bases). Between the trimmed V and J ends, which lost 5 bases and 6 bases, there was a span of 17 bases. The V gene's germline CDR1 is MDHEN and CDR2 SYDVKM. The length of the CDR3 is 14 residues. CDR3 region: CASSPGGLAPEQYF. CDR3 bases: TGTGCCAGCAGTCCGGGGGGCCTCGCCCCCGAGCAGTACTTC.

This clone was seen more than once but under ten times. The V call is TRBV24-1, the J call TRBJ1-5, with D maybe TRBD1 (6 bases). The CDR3 spans 14 residues. V was clipped by 4 bases and J by 7 bases, with 13 bases between them. Germline CDR1 reads KGHDR; CDR2 reads SFDVKD. As DNA, the CDR3 is TGTGCCACCAGTGAGCCAGGGGAGCGCCAGCCCCAGCATTTT. This encodes CATSEPGERQPQHF.